This entry is about one T cell receptor beta chain. The antigen remains undetermined. The V gene lost 2 bases and the J gene lost 1 base, with 8 bases spanning the gap. CDR3 size: 14 residues. Germline V gene data show CDR1 as MNHNY and CDR2 as SVGAGI (reference sequence). This specimen belongs to a study of cytomegalovirus exposure and HLA in healthy donors. Study-level findings and limits: A missense variant in DCLRE1C was later tied to TCR beta V- and J-gene trimming. The likely origin of a cluster of highly shared sequence variants was a sequencing artifact. Productive status was seen about 87% or about 30% of the time for most TCR beta V segments in an earlier analysis. Rarity held for most TCR sequences, but there were some public TCRs that occurred in many donors.

Primers for the PCR totalled 60 Vbeta and 13 Jbeta. Generated by immunoSEQ multiplex PCR, the TCRdb table keeps only in-frame clones and is missing some. The table shows 210,000 or so clones, with over 80% occurring only once. This clonotype was obtained from a boy aged 2 to 10 in good health and CMV-seronegative. Sample: PBMCs. The genes are TRBV6-6 and TRBJ1-1; TRBD1 might be the D (5 bases). Written as DNA, the CDR3 is TGTGCCAGCAGTTACACGGACAAGAACACTGAAGCTTTCTTT. Protein: CASSYTDKNTEAFF.